The rows below give T cell receptor beta chains drawn from one sample of a study of shared clonotypes between healthy human individuals. Profiled with immunoSEQ multiplex PCR; TCRdb holds only in-frame clones, not every one. The sample holds 2 million to 2.5 million clones; more than 85% are singletons and the top ten take 0.39%. Sequenced: naive CD4+ T cells from PBMCs. Receptors originate from a man in his late teens or twenties in good health. Some clones in this sample may be carry-over from other donors' samples. The CDR3 runs from the conserved cysteine through the conserved F or W. D genes are given only for firm matches. Size values are once, few and many counts, or a class for expanded clones, and some rows have none.

j_call v_call d_call clone_size cdr3_nt cdr3_aa
TRBJ2-7 TRBV28 TRBD2 - TGTGCCAGCAGTTTAATCCCAACTAGCGGGCGCGTCTACGAGCAGTACTTC CASSLIPTSGRVYEQYF
TRBJ2-2 TRBV5-1 - - TGCGCCAGCAGCTTAGGACTGGGGGACACCGGGGAGCTGTTTTTT CASSLGLGDTGELFF
TRBJ1-1 TRBV7-2 - - TGTGCCAGCAGCTTAGCCCAGCTTATGAGTGAAGCTTTCTTT CASSLAQLMSEAFF
TRBJ2-4 TRBV15 TRBD1 once TGTGCCACCAGCAGAGATCTGGGACAGGGGGCCAAAAACATTCAGTACTTC CATSRDLGQGAKNIQYF
TRBJ1-2 TRBV5-4 - - TGTGCCAGCAGCCTGGGTGGTGGCTACACCTTC CASSLGGGYTF
TRBJ2-7 TRBV18 - once TGTGCCAGCACCTCGGCGCGCCACGAGCAGTACTTC CASTSARHEQYF
TRBJ1-1 TRBV28 - - TGTGCCAGCAGCCCAGAAACAGGGCTAGGAGCTTTCTTT CASSPETGLGAFF
TRBJ1-6 TRBV25-1 - - TGTGCCAGCGCCGGCCCGATAAATTCACCCCTCCACTTT CASAGPINSPLHF
TRBJ1-2 TRBV15 - - TGTGCCACCAGCAGAGATCGTTCAGGGAACTATGGCTACACCTTC CATSRDRSGNYGYTF
TRBJ1-4 TRBV7-9 TRBD1 - TGTGCCAGCAGCTTCAGGGGCAGGGGGGATGAAAAACTGTTTTTT CASSFRGRGDEKLFF
TRBJ1-2 TRBV5-1 - - TGCGCCAGCAGCTCCGGGACCGAAGGGCCTGGCTACACCTTC CASSSGTEGPGYTF
TRBJ2-5 TRBV18 - once TGTGCCAGCTCCCCACAGGGAAGGGAGACCCAGTACTTC CASSPQGRETQYF
TRBJ1-4 TRBV28 - once TGTGCCAGCAGTTTAGCGGGGCGCGAGGATGAAAAACTGTTTTTT CASSLAGREDEKLFF
TRBJ2-5 TRBV5-1 - - TGCGCCAGCAGCTTACGGCAGCTCCAAGAGACCCAGTACTTC CASSLRQLQETQYF
TRBJ2-5 TRBV25-1 - - TGTGCCAGCAACCCTCGGGGTAGGGAGACCCAGTACTTC CASNPRGRETQYF
TRBJ1-2 TRBV7-9 - - TGTGCCAGCAGCTCAGATGGGGGGGCGGTTTATGGCTACACCTTC CASSSDGGAVYGYTF
TRBJ1-1 TRBV15 - - TGTGCCACCAGCAGAGAGGGGATTATGAACACTGAAGCTTTCTTT CATSREGIMNTEAFF
TRBJ2-3 TRBV28 TRBD2 - TGTGCCAGCAGGCTAGCGGGAGACACAGATACGCAGTATTTT CASRLAGDTDTQYF
TRBJ1-4 TRBV19 TRBD1 - TGTGCCAGTAGTAAGGGGACAGGGCAATTTAATGAAAAACTGTTTTTT CASSKGTGQFNEKLFF
TRBJ2-5 TRBV5-5 - - TGTGCCAGCAGCTTGGATCTCACAGGCGGGACCCAGTACTTC CASSLDLTGGTQYF
TRBJ2-3 TRBV28 TRBD1 - TGTGCCAGCAGTCCAGGGGGCGCGAGGGATACGCAGTATTTT CASSPGGARDTQYF
TRBJ2-1 TRBV30 TRBD2 - TGTGCCTGGAGTGTAACTAGCGGGTACTACAATGAGCAGTTCTTC CAWSVTSGYYNEQFF